This T cell receptor (beta chain) was identified in a study of cytomegalovirus exposure and HLA in healthy donors. Turning to the study itself: A prior study identified 110 million or so unique TCR beta sequences from some 180 million T cells.

The PCR contained 60 Vbeta and 13 Jbeta primers. Some clones are missing from TCRdb's copy, which holds only in-frame ones; the method was immunoSEQ multiplex PCR. The data show 90,000 to 120,000 clones, with roughly three quarters seen just once and roughly 1.9% held by the top ten. About this clone itself: What it binds is not known.

Germline CDR1 and CDR2: SGHKS and YYEKEE (reference sequence). The V end lost 1 base, the J end lost 3 bases, and 14 bases lay between the germline ends. The CDR3 length is 15 residues. Those who donated were healthy bone marrow donors. Findings and caveats of the study: Of the V segments, some could not be distinguished, including TRBV6-2 and TRBV6-3, and were excluded.

The J gene is TRBJ2-7, the V gene TRBV5-5; D not resolved. The sequenced sample was PBMCs. The clonotype was recovered from a woman aged 35 to 49 in good health and CMV-seronegative. The CDR3: CASSLQHNIGYEQYF. The CDR3 DNA follows: TGTGCCAGCAGCTTGCAACACAATATTGGCTACGAGCAGTACTTC.